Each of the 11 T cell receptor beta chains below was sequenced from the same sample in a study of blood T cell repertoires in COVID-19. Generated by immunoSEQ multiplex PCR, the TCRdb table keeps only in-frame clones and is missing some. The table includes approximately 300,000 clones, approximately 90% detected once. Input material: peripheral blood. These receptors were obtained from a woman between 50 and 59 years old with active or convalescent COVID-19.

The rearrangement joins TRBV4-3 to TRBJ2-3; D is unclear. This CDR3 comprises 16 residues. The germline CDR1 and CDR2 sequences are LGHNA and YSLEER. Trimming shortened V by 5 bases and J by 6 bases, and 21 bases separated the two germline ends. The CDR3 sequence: CASSSAQTTGWDTQYF. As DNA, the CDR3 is TGCGCCAGCAGCTCAGCACAGACGACCGGATGGGATACGCAGTATTTT.

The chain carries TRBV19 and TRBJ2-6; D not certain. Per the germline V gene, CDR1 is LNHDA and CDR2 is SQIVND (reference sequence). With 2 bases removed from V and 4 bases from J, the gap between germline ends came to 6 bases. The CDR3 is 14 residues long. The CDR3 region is CASSISAGANVLTF. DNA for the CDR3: TGTGCCAGTAGTATATCCGCGGGGGCCAACGTCCTGACTTTC.

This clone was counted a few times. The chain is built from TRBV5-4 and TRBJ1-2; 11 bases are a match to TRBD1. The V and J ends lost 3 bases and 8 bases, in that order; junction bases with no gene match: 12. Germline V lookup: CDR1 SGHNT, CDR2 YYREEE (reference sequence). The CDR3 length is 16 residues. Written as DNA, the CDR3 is TGTGCCAGCAGCTCTGACTGGACAGGGGGCGTTTACGGCTACACCTTC. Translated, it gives CASSSDWTGGVYGYTF.

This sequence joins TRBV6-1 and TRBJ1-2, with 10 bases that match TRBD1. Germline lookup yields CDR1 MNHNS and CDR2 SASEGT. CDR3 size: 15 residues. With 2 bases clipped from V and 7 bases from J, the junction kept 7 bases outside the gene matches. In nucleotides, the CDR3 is TGTGCCAGCAGTGAATGGGGGACAGGGGCGGGTGGCTACACCTTC. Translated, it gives CASSEWGTGAGGYTF.

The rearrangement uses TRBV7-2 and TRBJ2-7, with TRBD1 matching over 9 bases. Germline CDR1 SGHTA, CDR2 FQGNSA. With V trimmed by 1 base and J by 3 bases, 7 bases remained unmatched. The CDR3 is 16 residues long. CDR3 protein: CASSLDFGTGYYEQYF. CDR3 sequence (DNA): TGTGCCAGCAGCTTAGATTTCGGGACAGGGTACTACGAGCAGTACTTC.

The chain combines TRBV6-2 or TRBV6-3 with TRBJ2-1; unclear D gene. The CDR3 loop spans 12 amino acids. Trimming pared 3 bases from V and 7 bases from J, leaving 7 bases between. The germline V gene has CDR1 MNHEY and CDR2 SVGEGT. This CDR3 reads CASSYPGNEQFF. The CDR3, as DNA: TGTGCCAGCAGTTATCCGGGTAATGAGCAGTTCTTC.

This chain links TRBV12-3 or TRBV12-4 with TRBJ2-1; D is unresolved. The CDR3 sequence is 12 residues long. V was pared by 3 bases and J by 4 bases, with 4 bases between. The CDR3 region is CASSFSYNEQFF. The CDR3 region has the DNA TGTGCCAGCAGTTTCTCTTACAATGAGCAGTTCTTC.

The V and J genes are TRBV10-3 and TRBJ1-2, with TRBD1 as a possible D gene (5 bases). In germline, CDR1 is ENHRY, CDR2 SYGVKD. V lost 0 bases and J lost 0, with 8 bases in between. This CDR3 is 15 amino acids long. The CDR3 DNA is TGTGCCATCAGTGAGTCGGCAGGGTCTAACTATGGCTACACCTTC. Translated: CAISESAGSNYGYTF.

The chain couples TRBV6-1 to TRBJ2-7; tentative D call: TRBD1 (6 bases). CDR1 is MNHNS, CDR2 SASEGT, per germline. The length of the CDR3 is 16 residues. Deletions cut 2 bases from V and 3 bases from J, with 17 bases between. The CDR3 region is CASSEIGRQGSYEQYF. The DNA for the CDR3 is TGTGCCAGCAGTGAAATTGGTCGGCAGGGGAGCTACGAGCAGTACTTC.

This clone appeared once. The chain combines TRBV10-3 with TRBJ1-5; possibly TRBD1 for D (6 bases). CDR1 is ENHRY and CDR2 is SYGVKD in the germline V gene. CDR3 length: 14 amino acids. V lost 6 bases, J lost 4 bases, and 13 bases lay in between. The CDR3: CAISQGQRNQPQHF. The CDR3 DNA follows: TGTGCCATCAGCCAAGGACAGCGGAATCAGCCCCAGCATTTT.

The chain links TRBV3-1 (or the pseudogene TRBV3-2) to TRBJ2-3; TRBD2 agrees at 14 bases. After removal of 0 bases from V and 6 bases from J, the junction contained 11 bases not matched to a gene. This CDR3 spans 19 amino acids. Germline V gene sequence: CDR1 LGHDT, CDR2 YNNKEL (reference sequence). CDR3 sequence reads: CASSQEGFPGLAGEDTQYF. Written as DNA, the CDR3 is TGTGCCAGCAGCCAAGAGGGGTTCCCGGGACTAGCGGGGGAGGATACGCAGTATTTT.